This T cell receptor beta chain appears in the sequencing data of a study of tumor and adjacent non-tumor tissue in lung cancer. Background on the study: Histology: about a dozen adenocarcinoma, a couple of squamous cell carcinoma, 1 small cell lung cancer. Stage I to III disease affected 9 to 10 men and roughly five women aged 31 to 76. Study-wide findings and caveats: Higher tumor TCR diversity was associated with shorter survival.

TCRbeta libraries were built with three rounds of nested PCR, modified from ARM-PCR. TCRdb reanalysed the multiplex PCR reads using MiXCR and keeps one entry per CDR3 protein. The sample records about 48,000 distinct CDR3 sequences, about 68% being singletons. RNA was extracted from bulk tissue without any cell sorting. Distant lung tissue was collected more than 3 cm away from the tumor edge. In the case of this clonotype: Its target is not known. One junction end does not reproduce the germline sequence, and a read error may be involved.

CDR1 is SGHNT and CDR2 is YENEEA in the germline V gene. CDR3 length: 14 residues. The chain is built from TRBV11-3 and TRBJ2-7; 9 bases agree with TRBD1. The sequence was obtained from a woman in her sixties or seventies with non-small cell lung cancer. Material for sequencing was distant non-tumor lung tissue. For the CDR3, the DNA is TGTGTCAGCAGCTTGGGGACAGGGAGCTACGAGAAGTACTTC. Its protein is CVSSLGTGSYEKYF.